The clone carrying this TCR beta chain was detected ten times or more. Its antigen is unidentified. There were TCR beta CDR3 regions amplified from RNA transcripts. First-round RT-PCR targeting the TCR CDR3 was performed with the HTBI primer set. TCRdb analysed the multiplex PCR reads with MiXCR anew, one entry per CDR3 protein. Of 450,000 to 700,000 distinct CDR3 sequences listed, around 42% were seen once; the top ten hold roughly 20%. Exclusion of patients followed from uncontrolled infection, other autoimmune disease, pregnancy or lactation. Orbital computed tomography, thyroid ultrasound, serum thyroxine and TRAb, and clinical symptoms together informed the diagnoses. The data are from a study of T cells in Graves' hyperthyroidism and ophthalmopathy. This CDR3 region has 13 residues. V gave up 10 bases and J gave up 0 bases, with 12 bases separating them. CDR1 is SGHAT, CDR2 FQDESV, per germline (reference sequence).

Findings of the study overall: For ophthalmopathy, model prediction preceded onset by a median roughly 6.5 months. Blood also contained most expanded thyroid clonotypes above 0.001.

Sequenced: peripheral blood or thyroid tissue (not recorded which). This clonotype was sampled from an adult woman with Graves' disease, either hyperthyroidism or ophthalmopathy (not recorded which). J is TRBJ1-1 and V is TRBV11-1; weak D call: TRBD1 (5 bases). The chain's CDR3 is CATKTDMNTEAFF. Here the CDR3 DNA reads TGTGCCACCAAGACAGACATGAACACTGAAGCTTTCTTT. Filled out from reference TRBV11-1 and TRBJ1-1, the complete variable domain reads EAEVAQSPRYKITEKSQAVAFWCDPISGHATLYWYRQILGQGPELLVQFQDESVVDDSQLPKDRFSAERLKGVDSTLKIQPAELGDSAMYLCATKTDMNTEAFFGQGTRLTVV.